The 20 T cell receptor beta chains presented below share a single source sample, sequenced in a study of long-term antiretroviral therapy in people with HIV. The immunoSEQ assay was v3.0, run at survey level. Sequencing used immunoSEQ multiplex PCR; TCRdb keeps in-frame clones, though not all of them. This sample carries tens of thousands of clones, approximately 84% of them seen once, and the ten largest clones take nearly 5%. The sequencing used unsorted PBMCs, collected just over 2.7 years before starting antiretroviral therapy. All receptors come from a woman aged 30 to 39 with HIV.

This chain joins TRBV27 and TRBJ1-4; 7 nucleotides line up with TRBD1. This CDR3 contains 16 residues. V lost 3 bases and J lost 7; bases outside the gene matches: 11. Germline V gene data show CDR1 as MNHEY and CDR2 as SMNVEV (reference sequence). This chain's CDR3 is CASSLWAGGVGEKLFF. The CDR3 region has the DNA TGTGCCAGCAGTTTGTGGGCAGGGGGTGTGGGTGAAAAACTGTTTTTT. The whole variable domain, filled in from reference TRBV27 and TRBJ1-4, reads EAQVTQNPRYLITVTGKKLTVTCSQNMNHEYMSWYRQDPGLGLRQIYYSMNVEVTDKGDVPEGYKVSRKEKRNFPLILESPSPNQTSLYFCASSLWAGGVGEKLFFGSGTQLSVL.

The chain is built from TRBV4-1 and TRBJ2-3; 7 nucleotides match TRBD2. The germline CDR1 and CDR2 sequences are MGHRA and YSYEKL. CDR3 length: 16 amino acids. V trimming: 6 bases; J trimming: 3 bases; junction bases outside the gene matches: 12. Written as DNA, the CDR3 is TGCGCCAGCAGTTTTACCGGGACCGGGGGGACAGATACGCAGTATTTT. Its protein product is CASSFTGTGGTDTQYF.

This chain uses TRBV6-5 with TRBJ1-6; possible D gene TRBD1, 5 bases. The ends were cut back, 6 bases at V and 10 bases at J, with 13 bases in the middle. Germline V CDR1 and CDR2: MNHEY, SVGAGI. This CDR3 has 13 amino acids. The CDR3 nucleotides are TGTGCCAGCAGCCCGGGACCCGGATCACCCCTCCACTTT. It codes for CASSPGPGSPLHF.

This rearrangement joins TRBV2 to TRBJ1-2; D uncertain. Germline loops: CDR1 SNHLY, CDR2 FYNNEI. The CDR3 is 16 residues long. With 1 base removed from V and 1 base from J, the gap between germline ends came to 13 bases. The CDR3 bases are TGTGCCAGCAGTGAAGAGTTGGGCATAAGTAACTATGGCTACACCTTC. Its protein is CASSEELGISNYGYTF.

The chain recombines TRBV15 with TRBJ2-3; D might be TRBD2 (5 bases). V lost 4 bases and J lost 2, with 16 bases in between. Germline CDR1 and CDR2: LNHNV and YYDKDF (reference sequence). CDR3 size: 16 residues. This chain's CDR3 is CATSTQTAGYTDTQYF. In nucleotides, the CDR3 is TGTGCCACCAGCACACAAACGGCGGGCTACACAGATACGCAGTATTTT.

V usage is TRBV13 and J usage is TRBJ1-6; D is possibly TRBD1 (6 bases). The germline V gene encodes CDR1 PRHDT and CDR2 FYEKMQ (reference sequence). With 3 bases removed from V and 6 bases from J, the gap between germline ends came to 12 bases. The CDR3 covers 15 residues. DNA for the CDR3: TGTGCCAGCAGCTTTAGACAGGCTTTTAATTCACCCCTCCACTTT. It codes for CASSFRQAFNSPLHF.

This clone showed up just a few times. This chain uses TRBV6-5 with TRBJ1-2, with 10 bases aligning to TRBD1. The length of the CDR3 is 13 residues. J lost 7 bases, V lost 6 bases, and 5 bases had no gene match. Germline CDR1 and CDR2: MNHEY and SVGAGI. The CDR3 protein is CASRSRDRGGYTF. The CDR3 DNA follows: TGTGCCAGCAGGAGCCGGGACAGGGGTGGCTACACCTTC.

V usage is TRBV9 and J usage is TRBJ1-6; a weak D match, TRBD1 (5 bases). The CDR3 runs 16 residues. Germline lookup yields CDR1 SGDLS and CDR2 YYNGEE. The ends were cut back, 3 bases at V and 0 bases at J, with 10 bases in the middle. The DNA of the CDR3 is TGTGCCAGCAGCGGGGGCGGCAGCTCCTATAATTCACCCCTCCACTTT. Its protein product is CASSGGGSSYNSPLHF.

The CDR3 is CASSEEPRSYEQYV. In nucleotides, the CDR3 is TGTGCCAGCAGTGAAGAGCCGAGGAGCTACGAGCAGTACGTC. This chain links TRBV6-1 with TRBJ2-7, with unresolved D. The V gene lost 1 base and the J gene lost 3 bases, with 10 bases spanning the gap. This CDR3 has 14 residues. Germline V gene data show CDR1 as MNHNS and CDR2 as SASEGT.

The V call is TRBV5-6, the J call TRBJ1-2, with TRBD1 identical over 9 bases. Germline loops: CDR1 SGHDT, CDR2 YYEEEE. The CDR3 is 14 residues long. V was pared by 4 bases and J by 3 bases, with 4 bases of the junction left unmatched. CDR3 nucleotide sequence: TGTGCCAGCAGCGAGGACAGGGGCTACTATGGCTACACCTTC. This translates into CASSEDRGYYGYTF.

This chain uses TRBV6-6 with TRBJ2-7; maybe TRBD1 (6 bases). Germline CDR1 is MNHNY and CDR2 is SVGAGI (reference sequence). This CDR3 contains 16 residues. The germline V and J ends were trimmed by 6 bases and 1 base, with 19 bases remaining between them. The CDR3 region is CASRLGMGHQSYEQYF. CDR3 coding DNA: TGTGCCAGCAGATTAGGCATGGGACACCAATCCTACGAGCAGTACTTC.

The chain combines TRBV7-2 with TRBJ2-5; TRBD2 matches 8 bases. Germline CDR1 and CDR2: SGHTA and FQGNSA. The CDR3 is 16 amino acids. Trimming cost V 1 base and J 2 bases; bases outside gene matches: 6. The CDR3 bases are TGTGCCAGCAGCTTAGGGAGCGGGGGTACACAAGAGACCCAGTACTTC. Protein sequence: CASSLGSGGTQETQYF. Drawing the rest from reference TRBV7-2 and TRBJ2-5, the complete variable domain is GAGVSQSPSNKVTEKGKDVELRCDPISGHTALYWYRQSLGQGLEFLIYFQGNSAPDKSGLPSDRFSAERTGGSVSTLTIQRTQQEDSAVYLCASSLGSGGTQETQYFGPGTRLLVL.

This clone has just a few counts. This rearrangement joins TRBV7-3 to TRBJ1-2, with 8 bases lining up with TRBD1. The CDR3 is 15 amino acids. V was clipped by 4 bases and J by 7 bases; unmatched bases: 11. Germline assignment: CDR1 SGHTA and CDR2 FQGTGA. CDR3 amino acids: CASSSGQGLLGGYTF. DNA for the CDR3: TGTGCCAGCAGCTCCGGACAGGGCCTCCTTGGTGGCTACACCTTC.

V and J are TRBV5-1 and TRBJ1-5; TRBD1 is a possible D gene (5 bases). This CDR3 is 15 amino acids long. V lost 0 bases, J lost 6 bases, and 13 bases lay in between. Germline assignment: CDR1 SGHRS and CDR2 YFSETQ. The CDR3 sequence is CASSLDSGSGQPQHF. The CDR3 region has the DNA TGCGCCAGCAGCTTGGATTCAGGGTCCGGTCAGCCCCAGCATTTT.

The chain is built from TRBV27 and TRBJ2-7; TRBD1 is a possible D gene (6 bases). V was clipped by 3 bases and J by 0 bases, with 21 bases between them. This CDR3 contains 18 residues. Per the germline V gene, CDR1 is MNHEY and CDR2 is SMNVEV (reference sequence). This CDR3 is CASSLPIFRGAPSYEQYF. The DNA of the CDR3 is TGTGCCAGCAGTTTGCCCATCTTCAGGGGCGCCCCCTCCTACGAGCAGTACTTC.

The rearrangement uses TRBV7-9 and TRBJ2-3, with D hard to call. The CDR3 is 12 residues long. With 3 bases removed from V and 5 bases from J, the gap between germline ends came to 6 bases. Germline values: CDR1 SEHNR, CDR2 FQNEAQ (reference sequence). CDR3 DNA sequence: TGTGCCAGCAGCTTCGTGAAAGATACGCAGTATTTT. Translated: CASSFVKDTQYF.

The genes are TRBV7-8 and TRBJ2-5, with D unclear. The CDR3 extends over 15 amino acids. Per the germline V gene, CDR1 is SGHVS and CDR2 is FQNEAQ. The V end was cut by 3 bases, the J end by 5 bases, with 16 bases between. For the CDR3, the DNA is TGTGCCAGCAGCTTTCCCTGGAGTGGGAAGGAGACCCAGTACTTC. It specifies CASSFPWSGKETQYF.

The rearrangement joins TRBV6-1 to TRBJ1-1, with D perhaps TRBD1 (6 bases). The CDR3 totals 14 residues. Germline V gives CDR1 MNHNS, CDR2 SASEGT. Trimming shortened V by 6 bases and J by 9 bases, and 20 bases separated the two germline ends. The CDR3 DNA sequence: TGTGCCAGCAGCAGGGAGGGGGGCAGGGTAAAAGCTTTCTTT. Its protein product is CASSREGGRVKAFF.

V and J are TRBV4-1 and TRBJ1-1; unclear D gene. Trimming removed 1 base from V and 1 base from J, with 10 bases in between. The CDR3 sequence is 15 residues long. The germline V gene encodes CDR1 MGHRA and CDR2 YSYEKL. CDR3 sequence (DNA): TGCGCCAGCAGCCAAGGGGTCCGTCAGAACACTGAAGCTTTCTTT. The encoded protein is CASSQGVRQNTEAFF.

J is TRBJ1-2 and V is TRBV6-1; TRBD1 matches at 7 bases. Trimming removed 0 bases from V and 4 bases from J; junction bases left unmatched: 8. Germline V CDR1 and CDR2: MNHNS, SASEGT. The CDR3 contains 16 residues. CDR3 DNA: TGTGCCAGCAGTGAAGCGCTTCTGGACAGGCTCTATGGCTACACCTTC. It encodes CASSEALLDRLYGYTF.